This paragraph covers one T cell receptor beta chain sequence. The data stem from a study of blood T cell repertoires in COVID-19. As for the study in general: From the United States, Italy and Spain came samples of acute and convalescent COVID-19.

Authors' processing steps: Reference gene primer amplification yielded estimated nucleated cell counts. Data came from immunoSEQ multiplex PCR; TCRdb stores just in-frame clones and leaves some out. V and J calls plus clone size are reproduced from that table; the DNA served to infer D and trimming. The data contain approximately 350,000 clones, approximately 82% of them singletons. The CDR3 totals 15 residues. V was pared by 4 bases and J by 5 bases, with 7 bases of the junction left unmatched. Per the germline V gene, CDR1 is MNHEY and CDR2 is SVGEGT. The clonotype was recovered from a man aged 25 to 40 with active or convalescent COVID-19. The J gene is TRBJ1-2, the V gene TRBV6-2 or TRBV6-3; 10 bases are shared with TRBD1. The material sequenced was peripheral blood. CDR3: CASSFLAGQGYGYTF. DNA of the CDR3: TGTGCCAGCAGTTTCCTTGCGGGACAGGGGTATGGCTACACCTTC.